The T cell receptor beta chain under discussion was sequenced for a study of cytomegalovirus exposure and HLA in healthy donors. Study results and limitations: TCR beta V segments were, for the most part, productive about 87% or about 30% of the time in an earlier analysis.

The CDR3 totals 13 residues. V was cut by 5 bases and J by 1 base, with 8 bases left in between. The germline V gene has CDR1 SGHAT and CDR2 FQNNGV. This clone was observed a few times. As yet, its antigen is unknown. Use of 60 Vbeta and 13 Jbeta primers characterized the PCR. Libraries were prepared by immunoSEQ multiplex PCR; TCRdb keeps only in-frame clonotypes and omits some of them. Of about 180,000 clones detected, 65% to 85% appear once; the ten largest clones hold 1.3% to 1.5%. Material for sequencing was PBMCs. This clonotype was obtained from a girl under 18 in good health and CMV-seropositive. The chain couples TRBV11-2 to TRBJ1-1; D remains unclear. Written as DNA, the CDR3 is TGTGCCAGCAGCCAGCGTAGGAACACTGAAGCTTTCTTT. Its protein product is CASSQRRNTEAFF.